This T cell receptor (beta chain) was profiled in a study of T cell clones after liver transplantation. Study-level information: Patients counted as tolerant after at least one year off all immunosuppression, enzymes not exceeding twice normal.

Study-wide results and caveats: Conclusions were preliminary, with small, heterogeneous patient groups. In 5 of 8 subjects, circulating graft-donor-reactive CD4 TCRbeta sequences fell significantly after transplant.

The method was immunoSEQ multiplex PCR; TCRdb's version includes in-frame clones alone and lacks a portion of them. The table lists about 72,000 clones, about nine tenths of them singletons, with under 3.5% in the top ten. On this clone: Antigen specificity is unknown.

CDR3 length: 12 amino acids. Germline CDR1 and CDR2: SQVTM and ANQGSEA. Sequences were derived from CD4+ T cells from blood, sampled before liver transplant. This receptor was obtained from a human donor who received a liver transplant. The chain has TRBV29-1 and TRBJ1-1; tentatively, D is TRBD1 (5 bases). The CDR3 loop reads CLGLRGGTEAFF. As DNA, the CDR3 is TGCCTCGGTCTCCGGGGGGGCACTGAAGCTTTCTTT.